These 22 T cell receptor beta chains were all obtained from the same sample, sequenced in a study of T-cell reconstitution after alpha-beta-depleted transplantation in children. TCRbeta library preparation incorporated unique molecular identifiers. TCRdb re-analysed the PCR reads in MiXCR, keeping a single row per CDR3 protein. The top ten hold 5% to 6% of the sample, which has around 240,000 distinct CDR3 sequences, around 9.7% seen once. The specimen comprised PBMCs from the stem cell graft donor, sampled from the stem cell graft. The receptors derive from a human donor who donated a stem cell graft to a child with SCID.

The genes are TRBV20-1 and TRBJ2-7, with 9 bases matching TRBD2. V was pared by 6 bases and J by 0 bases, with 9 bases of the junction left unmatched. The germline gives CDR1 DFQATT, CDR2 SNEGSKA (reference sequence). The CDR3 sequence is 15 residues long. CDR3 in amino acids: CSAKPSGGFSYEQYF. For the CDR3, the DNA is TGCAGTGCGAAGCCCAGCGGGGGGTTCTCCTACGAGCAGTACTTC.

This clonotype was counted at least ten times. The chain links TRBV5-1 to TRBJ2-3; D is unclear. Germline V gene lookup returns CDR1 SGHRS and CDR2 YFSETQ. The CDR3 sequence is 14 residues long. Trimming took off 2 bases at V and 5 bases at J, with 12 bases between the two ends. CDR3: CASSLNGPGDTQYF. CDR3 in DNA: TGCGCCAGCAGCTTAAACGGGCCCGGAGATACGCAGTATTTT.

The table lists this clonotype with many counts. The gene calls are TRBV5-1 and TRBJ2-1; TRBD2 matches at 11 bases. J lost 7 bases, V lost 4 bases, and 7 bases had no gene match. The CDR3 covers 15 residues. Germline V CDR1 and CDR2: SGHRS, YFSETQ. DNA for the CDR3: TGCGCCAGCAGCCCAACTAGCGGGGGAAGGAATGAGCAGTTCTTC. Translating it yields CASSPTSGGRNEQFF.

This clonotype was counted many times. The chain uses TRBV12-3 or TRBV12-4 and TRBJ1-1, with unresolved D. Trimming shortened V by 1 base and J by 6 bases, and 6 bases separated the two germline ends. There are 12 residues in the CDR3. This chain's CDR3 is CASSLVFAEAFF. Here the CDR3 DNA reads TGTGCCAGCAGTTTAGTTTTCGCTGAAGCTTTCTTT.

Many counts were recorded for this clonotype. The J gene is TRBJ2-4, the V gene TRBV4-1; the D call may be TRBD1 or TRBD2 (5 bases each). The CDR3 consists of 16 residues. Per germline, CDR1 MGHRA and CDR2 YSYEKL. Trimming left V 3 bases short and J 5 bases short, with 17 bases between. The CDR3 DNA reads as TGCGCCAGCAGCCATCCTACCCGGGACCCGCAAAACATTCAGTACTTC. Protein: CASSHPTRDPQNIQYF.

This clonotype was found a few times. V is TRBV5-1 and J is TRBJ1-4, with TRBD1 as a possible D gene (6 bases). V shed 5 bases and J shed 8 bases, with 16 bases lying between them. The CDR3 covers 14 residues. Germline-derived CDR1 and CDR2 are SGHRS and YFSETQ. The CDR3 sequence is CASRRTASEEKLFF. CDR3 nucleotide sequence: TGCGCCAGCAGACGGACAGCTAGTGAGGAAAAACTGTTTTTT.

A few counts support this clonotype. The CDR3 region is CASSDQHPGAQGANVLTF. The CDR3 DNA reads as TGTGCCAGCAGTGATCAGCACCCGGGGGCGCAAGGGGCCAACGTCCTGACTTTC. The rearrangement uses TRBV2 and TRBJ2-6; TRBD1 or TRBD2 may be the D gene (6 bases each). In germline, CDR1 is SNHLY, CDR2 FYNNEI. The V end was cut by 3 bases, the J end by 4 bases, with 19 bases between. The CDR3 extends over 18 amino acids. The full variable domain, its missing parts supplied by reference TRBV2 and TRBJ2-6, is EPEVTQTPSHQVTQMGQEVILRCVPISNHLYFYWYRQILGQKVEFLVSFYNNEISEKSEIFDDQFSVERPDGSNFTLKIRSTKLEDSAMYFCASSDQHPGAQGANVLTFGAGSRLTVL.

This clonotype was detected many times. The V and J genes are TRBV5-1 and TRBJ2-1; TRBD1 agrees at 8 bases. CDR1 is SGHRS, CDR2 YFSETQ, per germline. V gave up 6 bases and J gave up 9 bases; unmatched junction bases: 8. The CDR3 sequence is 13 residues long. The chain's CDR3 is CASTSTGDFEQFF. CDR3 sequence (DNA): TGCGCCAGCACCTCGACAGGGGACTTTGAGCAGTTCTTC.

Many counts were recorded for this clonotype. The genes are TRBV12-3 or TRBV12-4 and TRBJ1-4, with TRBD1 matching 9 bases. This CDR3 region has 15 residues. V shed 6 bases, J shed 6 bases, and the junction held 8 bases outside the gene matches. The CDR3 sequence: CASSPGQGRDEKLFF. CDR3 in DNA: TGTGCCAGCAGCCCCGGACAGGGGAGGGATGAAAAACTGTTTTTT.

The chain recombines TRBV7-3 with TRBJ2-1; no clear D. V lost 3 bases and J 6 bases, leaving 18 bases between the germline ends. CDR3 length equals 16 residues. CDR1 is SGHTA, CDR2 FQGTGA, per germline. As DNA, the CDR3 is TGTGCCAGCAGCTTGGTGGCAGGCCGGTTTGGCAATGAGCAGTTCTTC. It translates to CASSLVAGRFGNEQFF.

The V and J genes are TRBV18 and TRBJ2-7, with 9 nucleotides matching TRBD1. After removal of 3 bases from V and 1 base from J, the junction contained 7 bases not matched to a gene. Germline lookup yields CDR1 KGHSH and CDR2 LQKENI. The CDR3 is made up of 16 amino acids. The CDR3 loop is CASSPTGTGKSYEQYF. The CDR3 coding sequence is TGTGCCAGCTCACCGACCGGGACAGGGAAGTCCTACGAGCAGTACTTC.

Turning to this clonotype: This could be a read error, since a much larger clone is one nucleotide away. This sequence joins TRBV5-6 and TRBJ1-2; D is uncertain. In germline, CDR1 is SGHDT, CDR2 YYEEEE. The germline V and J ends were trimmed by 3 bases and 12 bases, with 15 bases remaining between them. The CDR3 is 12 residues long. The chain's CDR3 is CASSYRAQGDTF. CDR3 nucleotides: TGTGCCAGCAGCTACCGGGCCCAAGGCGACACCTTC.

The chain has TRBV15 and TRBJ2-3; D call uncertain. This CDR3 comprises 17 residues. V was trimmed by 1 base and J by 3 bases, leaving 17 bases between them. The germline V gene has CDR1 LNHNV and CDR2 YYDKDF (reference sequence). CDR3: CATSRGVGSQVTDTQYF. DNA for the CDR3: TGTGCCACCAGCAGAGGTGTTGGCTCTCAAGTAACAGATACGCAGTATTTT.

The table lists this clonotype with many counts. This chain uses TRBV7-8 with TRBJ1-1; D not resolved. Trimming took 5 bases from V and 7 from J, leaving 14 bases between them. CDR3 size: 13 residues. Germline CDR1 SGHVS, CDR2 FQNEAQ. In DNA form, the CDR3 reads TGTGCCAGCAGCCCACCCGGCGGTGTTGAAGCTTTCTTT. Protein sequence: CASSPPGGVEAFF.

CDR3 in amino acids: CSASTAGPPGNTIYF. The CDR3 bases are TGCAGTGCTAGTACAGCGGGGCCCCCCGGAAACACCATATATTTT. The genes are TRBV20-1 and TRBJ1-3; D is perhaps TRBD1 (5 bases). CDR1 is DFQATT and CDR2 is SNEGSKA in the germline V gene (reference sequence). Trimming cost V 3 bases and J 4 bases, with 16 bases left between them. The CDR3 length is 15 residues.

Turning to this clonotype: A much larger clonotype is one base distant, so this may be a read error. The J gene is TRBJ2-7, the V gene TRBV10-3; D may be TRBD2 (5 bases). The CDR3 runs 13 residues. Germline CDR1 is ENHRY and CDR2 is SYGVKD. This CDR3 reads CAISVADSYEQCF. Written as DNA, the CDR3 is TGTGCCATCAGTGTGGCGGACTCCTACGAGCAGTGCTTC.

This clonotype showed up many times. The J gene is TRBJ1-3, the V gene TRBV9, with D uncertain. V was pared by 0 bases and J by 4 bases, with 14 bases between. The CDR3 is made up of 16 amino acids. Germline CDR1 SGDLS, CDR2 YYNGEE. The chain's CDR3 is CASSVVPDVGGNTIYF. CDR3 in DNA: TGTGCCAGCAGCGTAGTTCCAGACGTGGGCGGAAACACCATATATTTT. Full variable domain (remainder filled in from reference TRBV9 and TRBJ1-3): DSGVTQTPKHLITATGQRVTLRCSPRSGDLSVYWYQQSLDQGLQFLIQYYNGEERAKGNILERFSAQQFPDLHSELNLSSLELGDSALYFCASSVVPDVGGNTIYFGEGSWLTVV.

This clonotype was seen repeatedly, ten times or more. The rearrangement links TRBV20-1 to TRBJ1-3; TRBD1 might be the D (5 bases). CDR3 length: 14 residues. Per germline, CDR1 DFQATT and CDR2 SNEGSKA (reference sequence). Trimming cost V 5 bases and J 3 bases, with 14 bases left between them. CDR3 sequence (DNA): TGCAGTGCTGGATTGGGGGGATATGGAAACACCATATATTTT. It codes for CSAGLGGYGNTIYF.

This clonotype was seen repeatedly, ten times or more. Here the CDR3 reads CASSSGGETQYF. The CDR3, as DNA: TGTGCCAGCAGTTCCGGGGGAGAGACCCAGTACTTC. V is TRBV27 and J is TRBJ2-5; TRBD2 might be the D (6 bases). The CDR3 is made up of 12 amino acids. Trimming pared 4 bases from V and 4 bases from J, leaving 7 bases between. CDR1 and CDR2 (germline): MNHEY, SMNVEV (reference sequence).

In this sample, this clonotype turned up many times. This rearrangement joins TRBV2 to TRBJ2-3, with 11 bases fitting TRBD2. V was pared by 4 bases and J by 3 bases, with 6 bases of the junction left unmatched. CDR3 size: 16 residues. From germline, CDR1 is SNHLY and CDR2 FYNNEI. The CDR3: CASSGLGLAVTDTQYF. CDR3 DNA: TGTGCCAGCAGTGGGCTGGGACTAGCGGTTACAGATACGCAGTATTTT.

This clonotype showed up many times. J is TRBJ1-5 and V is TRBV5-1, with TRBD1 identical over 11 bases. Trimming at V came to 4 bases and at J to 6 bases, leaving 12 bases not matched to a gene. Germline lookup yields CDR1 SGHRS and CDR2 YFSETQ. The length of the CDR3 is 17 residues. CDR3 in DNA: TGCGCCAGCAGCCCACTACCCGGACAGGGGGCGAGTCAGCCCCAGCATTTT. It specifies CASSPLPGQGASQPQHF. The full variable domain, in which reference TRBV5-1 and TRBJ1-5 provide the parts outside the CDR3, is KAGVTQTPRYLIKTRGQQVTLSCSPISGHRSVSWYQQTPGQGLQFLFEYFSETQRNKGNFPGRFSGRQFSNSRSEMNVSTLELGDSALYLCASSPLPGQGASQPQHFGDGTRLSIL.

At least ten counts were recorded for this clonotype. This chain connects TRBV5-1 to TRBJ2-3; TRBD2 matches at 12 bases. The length of the CDR3 is 16 residues. CDR1 and CDR2 (germline): SGHRS, YFSETQ. J gave up 2 bases and V 2 bases, and 3 bases lay outside the gene matches. The DNA of the CDR3 is TGCGCCAGCAGCTTAGGACTAGCGGGGAACACAGATACGCAGTATTTT. This codes for CASSLGLAGNTDTQYF.